The next 17 T cell receptor beta chains were all read from a single sample in a study of cytomegalovirus exposure and HLA in healthy donors. With 60 Vbeta and 13 Jbeta primers, the PCR was carried out. The table came from immunoSEQ multiplex PCR; TCRdb's copy has only in-frame clones and leaves some out. The data show 100,000 to 150,000 clones, 81% seen once. Material for sequencing was PBMCs. The source is a man younger than 30 in good health and CMV-seropositive.

This clone turned up a few times. The chain couples TRBV7-2 to TRBJ1-6; no clear D. V was pared by 0 bases and J by 10 bases, with 13 bases between. From germline, CDR1 is SGHTA and CDR2 FQGNSA. The CDR3 is made up of 15 amino acids. CDR3: CASSLARAGESPLHF. The CDR3 coding sequence is TGTGCCAGCAGCTTAGCGCGGGCAGGCGAATCACCCCTCCACTTT.

This chain joins TRBV18 and TRBJ2-3, with TRBD2 matching over 10 bases. The ends lost 4 bases at V and 1 base at J; junction bases unmatched: 2. There are 15 residues in the CDR3. CDR1 and CDR2 from the germline V gene are KGHSH and LQKENI. The CDR3 reads CASSQGLAGTDTQYF. The CDR3, as DNA: TGTGCCAGCTCACAAGGACTAGCGGGCACAGATACGCAGTATTTT.

As DNA, the CDR3 is TGCAGCGTAAGCAGGGATTACTACGAGCAGTACTTC. As protein: CSVSRDYYEQYF. The rearrangement joins TRBV29-1 to TRBJ2-7; D is possibly TRBD1 (5 bases). Germline CDR1 reads SQVTM; CDR2 reads ANQGSEA. The CDR3 covers 12 residues. Trimming took off 6 bases at V and 3 bases at J, with 12 bases between the two ends.

The chain carries TRBV7-2 and TRBJ2-1; 16 bases are a match to TRBD2. Looked up from germline, CDR1 is SGHTA and CDR2 is FQGNSA. This CDR3 spans 17 amino acids. V lost 5 bases to trimming and J lost 7 bases; unmatched junction nucleotides: 8. CDR3 bases: TGTGCCAGCAGCCGGGGACTAGCGGGGGGGTTGGGAAATGAGCAGTTCTTC. Its translation: CASSRGLAGGLGNEQFF.

The chain recombines TRBV30 with TRBJ1-1; 7 nucleotides line up with TRBD1. The CDR3 extends over 12 amino acids. With 3 bases clipped from V and 4 bases from J, the junction kept 2 bases outside the gene matches. Germline V gene data show CDR1 as GTSNPN and CDR2 as SVGIG (reference sequence). CDR3 bases: TGTGCCTGGAGAGACAGGGTCACTGAAGCTTTCTTT. It translates to CAWRDRVTEAFF. Full variable domain (remainder filled in from reference TRBV30 and TRBJ1-1): SQTIHQWPATLVQPVGSPLSLECTVEGTSNPNLYWYRQAAGRGLQLLFYSVGIGQISSEVPQNLSASRPQDRQFILSSKKLLLSDSGFYLCAWRDRVTEAFFGQGTRLTVV.

V gene TRBV6-5 combines with J gene TRBJ1-1; 7 positions agree with TRBD1. CDR1 is MNHEY, CDR2 SVGAGI, per germline. This CDR3 is built from 13 residues. The V segment lost 6 bases and the J segment 4 bases; nucleotides outside the gene matches: 5. The chain's CDR3 is CASSSGTATEAFF. DNA of the CDR3: TGTGCCAGCAGCTCCGGGACAGCCACTGAAGCTTTCTTT.

The chain couples TRBV5-5 to TRBJ1-2; D not resolved. V was shortened by 0 bases and J by 6 bases, with 6 bases between the two germline ends. Germline assignment: CDR1 SGHKS and CDR2 YYEKEE (reference sequence). This CDR3 is built from 12 residues. The CDR3, as DNA: TGTGCCAGCAGCTTGGATTTAGATGGCTACACCTTC. Amino acid sequence: CASSLDLDGYTF. Complete variable domain (other parts from reference TRBV5-5 and TRBJ1-2): DAGVTQSPTHLIKTRGQQVTLRCSPISGHKSVSWYQQVLGQGPQFIFQYYEKEERGRGNFPDRFSARQFPNYSSELNVNALLLGDSALYLCASSLDLDGYTFGSGTRLTVV.

The gene calls are TRBV5-1 and TRBJ2-7; D call uncertain. The CDR3 extends over 12 amino acids. Germline V gives CDR1 SGHRS, CDR2 YFSETQ. Deletions cut 0 bases from V and 5 bases from J, with 6 bases between. Here the CDR3 DNA reads TGCGCCAGCAGCTTGGTTGCGGACGAGCAGTACTTC. As protein: CASSLVADEQYF.

This chain uses TRBV4-3 with TRBJ1-4, with 7 bases matching TRBD1. After removal of 0 bases from V and 13 bases from J, the junction contained 8 bases not matched to a gene. The CDR3 length is 14 residues. The germline V gene encodes CDR1 LGHNA and CDR2 YSLEER. For the CDR3, the DNA is TGCGCCAGCAGCCAAGATTCAAGGGGGCGCGGACTGTTTTTT. Translation: CASSQDSRGRGLFF.

The rearrangement uses TRBV30 and TRBJ2-5; 12 positions match TRBD2. CDR1 GTSNPN and CDR2 SVGIG come from the germline V gene (reference sequence). This CDR3 region has 17 residues. Germline trimming cut 3 bases from V and 7 bases from J; bases unmatched to any gene: 15. DNA of the CDR3: TGTGCCTGGAGAGTCACTAGCGGGGGGCGATTTAGTAGGACCCAGTACTTC. Translation: CAWRVTSGGRFSRTQYF. Filled out from reference TRBV30 and TRBJ2-5, the complete variable domain reads SQTIHQWPATLVQPVGSPLSLECTVEGTSNPNLYWYRQAAGRGLQLLFYSVGIGQISSEVPQNLSASRPQDRQFILSSKKLLLSDSGFYLCAWRVTSGGRFSRTQYFGPGTRLLVL.

This clone was counted once. The chain uses TRBV9 and TRBJ2-5, with D possibly being TRBD2 (5 bases). The germline gives CDR1 SGDLS, CDR2 YYNGEE. V was trimmed by 0 bases and J by 5 bases, leaving 14 bases between them. The CDR3 covers 15 residues. In DNA, the CDR3 is TGTGCCAGCAGCGTAGAGGCCATGAGGGCGGAGACCCAGTACTTC. Translated: CASSVEAMRAETQYF.

The V and J genes are TRBV9 and TRBJ1-5; a weak D match, TRBD1 (5 bases). Germline V lookup: CDR1 SGDLS, CDR2 YYNGEE. V dropped 4 bases and J dropped 7 bases, with 18 bases sitting between them. The CDR3 spans 15 residues. The chain's CDR3 is CASSPWGGAGQPQHF. The CDR3 coding sequence is TGTGCCAGCAGCCCATGGGGAGGGGCAGGGCAGCCCCAGCATTTT.

The chain employs TRBV2 and TRBJ2-2; D ambiguous. Germline V gene sequence: CDR1 SNHLY, CDR2 FYNNEI. The CDR3 has 13 amino acids. V was pared by 7 bases and J by 6 bases, with 12 bases between. The CDR3 DNA follows: TGTGCCAGCAAGGAGAGAAGCCCCGGGGAGCTGTTTTTT. It yields the protein CASKERSPGELFF.

The chain is built from TRBV11-2 and TRBJ2-7; 8 bases align to TRBD1. The V gene end was trimmed by 4 bases and the J gene end by 5 bases; junction bases not matched to a gene: 10. The CDR3 length is 15 residues. Germline CDR1 SGHAT, CDR2 FQNNGV. CDR3 DNA sequence: TGTGCCAGCAGCTCCAGGACAGGGATGGCCGACGAGCAGTACTTC. This encodes CASSSRTGMADEQYF.

The CDR3 sequence: CASSELGQGTNYEQYF. CDR3 nucleotide sequence: TGTGCCAGCAGTGAATTGGGACAGGGGACTAACTACGAGCAGTACTTC. This sequence joins TRBV6-1 and TRBJ2-7, with TRBD1 matching over 10 bases. The CDR3 loop spans 16 amino acids. Germline assignment: CDR1 MNHNS and CDR2 SASEGT. Trimming cost V 2 bases and J 3 bases; bases outside gene matches: 7.

This chain connects TRBV7-2 to TRBJ1-2; D is perhaps TRBD1 (5 bases). V was cut by 1 base and J by 8 bases, with 5 bases left in between. Germline V gene data show CDR1 as SGHTA and CDR2 as FQGNSA. The CDR3 sequence is 11 residues long. The chain's CDR3 is CASSLGGGYTF. CDR3 in DNA: TGTGCCAGCAGCTTAGGGGGCGGCTACACCTTC.

The chain joins TRBV29-1 to TRBJ1-2; D ambiguous. CDR1 is SQVTM and CDR2 is ANQGSEA in the germline V gene. Trimming removed 7 bases at V and 8 bases at J, with 14 bases between. The CDR3 loop spans 11 amino acids. DNA of the CDR3: TGCAGCGCTAACACTAAGCGGGGCTACACCTTC. Amino acid sequence: CSANTKRGYTF.